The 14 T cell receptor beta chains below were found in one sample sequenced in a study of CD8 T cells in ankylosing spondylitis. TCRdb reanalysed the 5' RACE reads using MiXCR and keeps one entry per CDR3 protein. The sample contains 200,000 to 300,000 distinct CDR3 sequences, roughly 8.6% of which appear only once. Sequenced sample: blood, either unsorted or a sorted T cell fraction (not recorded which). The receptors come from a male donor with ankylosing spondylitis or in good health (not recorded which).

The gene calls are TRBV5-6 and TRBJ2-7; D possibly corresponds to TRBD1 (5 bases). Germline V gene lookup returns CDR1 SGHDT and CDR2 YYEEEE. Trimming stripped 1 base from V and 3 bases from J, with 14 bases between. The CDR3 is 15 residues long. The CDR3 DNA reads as TGTGCCAGCAGCTTGTCCGGGTGGGGCTACTACGAGCAGTACTTC. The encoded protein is CASSLSGWGYYEQYF.

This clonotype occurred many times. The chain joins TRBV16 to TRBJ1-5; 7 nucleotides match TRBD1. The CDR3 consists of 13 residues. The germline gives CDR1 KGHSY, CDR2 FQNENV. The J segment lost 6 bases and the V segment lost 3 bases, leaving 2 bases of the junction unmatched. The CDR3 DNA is TGTGCCAGCAGCCAGACAGGGTTTCAGCCCCAGCATTTT. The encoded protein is CASSQTGFQPQHF.

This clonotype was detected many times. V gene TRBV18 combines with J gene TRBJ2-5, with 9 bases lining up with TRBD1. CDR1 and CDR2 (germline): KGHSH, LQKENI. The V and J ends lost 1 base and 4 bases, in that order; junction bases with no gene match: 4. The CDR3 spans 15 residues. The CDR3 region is CASSPRDRVVETQYF. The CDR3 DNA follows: TGTGCCAGCTCACCACGGGACAGGGTGGTAGAGACCCAGTACTTC.

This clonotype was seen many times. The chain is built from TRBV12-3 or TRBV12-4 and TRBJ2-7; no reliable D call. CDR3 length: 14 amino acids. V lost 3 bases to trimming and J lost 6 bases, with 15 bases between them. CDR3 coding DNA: TGTGCCAGCAGTTTTCTGAAGAAGCCTTTCGAGCAGTACTTC. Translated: CASSFLKKPFEQYF.

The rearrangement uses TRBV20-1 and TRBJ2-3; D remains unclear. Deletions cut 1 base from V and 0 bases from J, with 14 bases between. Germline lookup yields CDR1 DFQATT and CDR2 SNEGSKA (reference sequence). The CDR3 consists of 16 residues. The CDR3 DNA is TGCAGTGCTAGAGCCTCCGCATGGGATAGCACAGATACGCAGTATTTT. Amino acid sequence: CSARASAWDSTDTQYF.

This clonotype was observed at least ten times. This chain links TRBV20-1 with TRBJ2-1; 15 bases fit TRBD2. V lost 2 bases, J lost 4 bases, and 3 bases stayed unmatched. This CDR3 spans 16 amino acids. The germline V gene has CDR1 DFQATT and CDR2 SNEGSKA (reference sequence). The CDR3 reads CSARPGTSGRYNEQFF. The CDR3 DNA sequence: TGCAGTGCTAGACCGGGGACTAGCGGGAGGTACAATGAGCAGTTCTTC.

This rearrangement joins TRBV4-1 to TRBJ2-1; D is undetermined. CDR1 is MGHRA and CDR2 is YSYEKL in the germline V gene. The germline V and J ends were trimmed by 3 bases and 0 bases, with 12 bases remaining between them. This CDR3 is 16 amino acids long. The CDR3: CASSHADFSSYNEQFF. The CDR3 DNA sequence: TGCGCCAGCAGCCATGCCGACTTCTCCTCCTACAATGAGCAGTTCTTC.

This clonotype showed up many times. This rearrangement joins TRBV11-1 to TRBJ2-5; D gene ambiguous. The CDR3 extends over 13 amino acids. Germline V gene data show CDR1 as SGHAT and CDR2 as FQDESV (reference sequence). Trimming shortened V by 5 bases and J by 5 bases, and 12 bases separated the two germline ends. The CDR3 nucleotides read TGTGCCAGCAGCCCCAGGCTGGGGGAGACCCAGTACTTC. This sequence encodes CASSPRLGETQYF. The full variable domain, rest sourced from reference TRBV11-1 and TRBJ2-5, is EAEVAQSPRYKITEKSQAVAFWCDPISGHATLYWYRQILGQGPELLVQFQDESVVDDSQLPKDRFSAERLKGVDSTLKIQPAELGDSAMYLCASSPRLGETQYFGPGTRLLVL.

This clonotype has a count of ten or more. CDR3 sequence (DNA): TGTGCCTGGAGTCCGGGACATCTGGGCAATGAGCAGTTCTTC. Amino acids: CAWSPGHLGNEQFF. This sequence joins TRBV30 and TRBJ2-1, with D possibly being TRBD1 (6 bases). Germline assignment: CDR1 GTSNPN and CDR2 SVGIG (reference sequence). V lost 2 bases to trimming and J lost 6 bases, with 14 bases between them. The CDR3 is 14 amino acids.

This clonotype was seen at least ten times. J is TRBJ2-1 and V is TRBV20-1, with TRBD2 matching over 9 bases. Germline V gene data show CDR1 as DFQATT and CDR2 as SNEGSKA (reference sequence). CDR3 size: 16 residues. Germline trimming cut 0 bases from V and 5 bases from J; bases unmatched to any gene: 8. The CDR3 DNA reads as TGCAGTGCTAGAGATTATTTAGCGGGAGTGAACAATGAGCAGTTCTTC. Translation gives CSARDYLAGVNNEQFF.

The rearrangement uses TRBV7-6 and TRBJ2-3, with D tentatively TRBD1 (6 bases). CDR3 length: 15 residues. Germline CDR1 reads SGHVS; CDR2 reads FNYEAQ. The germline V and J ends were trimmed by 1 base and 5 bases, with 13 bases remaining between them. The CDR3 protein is CASSLDRQVEDTQYF. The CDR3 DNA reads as TGTGCCAGCAGCTTAGACCGACAGGTGGAAGATACGCAGTATTTT. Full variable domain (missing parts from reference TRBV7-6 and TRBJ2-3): GAGVSQSPRYKVTKRGQDVALRCDPISGHVSLYWYRQALGQGPEFLTYFNYEAQQDKSGLPNDRFSAERPEGSISTLTIQRTEQRDSAMYRCASSLDRQVEDTQYFGPGTRLTVL.

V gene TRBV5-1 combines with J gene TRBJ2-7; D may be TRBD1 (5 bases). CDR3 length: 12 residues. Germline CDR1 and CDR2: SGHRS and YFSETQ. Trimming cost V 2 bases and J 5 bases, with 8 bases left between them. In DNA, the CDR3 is TGCGCCAGCAGCTTAGGCAGGGACGAGCAGTACTTC. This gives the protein CASSLGRDEQYF.

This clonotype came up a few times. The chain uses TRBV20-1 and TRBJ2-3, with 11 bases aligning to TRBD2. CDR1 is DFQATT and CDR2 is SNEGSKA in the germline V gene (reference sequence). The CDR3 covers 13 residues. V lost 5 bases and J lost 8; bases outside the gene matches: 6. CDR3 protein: CSAGSGREATQYF. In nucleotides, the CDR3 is TGCAGTGCTGGTAGCGGGAGGGAAGCTACGCAGTATTTT.

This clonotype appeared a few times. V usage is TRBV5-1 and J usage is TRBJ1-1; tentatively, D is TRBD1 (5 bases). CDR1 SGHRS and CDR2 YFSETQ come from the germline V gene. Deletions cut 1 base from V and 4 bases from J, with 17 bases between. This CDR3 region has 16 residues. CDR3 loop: CASSLSGRGSSTEAFF. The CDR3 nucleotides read TGCGCCAGCAGCTTGTCTGGGCGGGGGAGTTCCACTGAAGCTTTCTTT.